This TCR beta chain was profiled in a study of blood T cell repertoires in COVID-19. The V end was cut by 5 bases, the J end by 0 bases, with 14 bases between. Germline-derived CDR1 and CDR2 are MNHEY and SVGEGT. The CDR3 consists of 16 residues. TCRdb's copy holds only in-frame clones and misses some; the assay was immunoSEQ multiplex PCR. This table has about 140,000 clones, 84% appearing once. This clone occurred a few times. This rearrangement joins TRBV6-2 or TRBV6-3 to TRBJ2-1, with D possibly matching TRBD2 (6 bases). Specimen: PBMCs or T cells enriched from blood (not recorded which). This clonotype originated in a woman aged 45-59 years with acute COVID-19. The CDR3 loop reads CASSGHLASSYNEQFF. CDR3 DNA sequence: TGTGCCAGCAGTGGACACCTAGCGTCCTCCTACAATGAGCAGTTCTTC.